The present entry profiles one T cell receptor beta chain with its context. The CDR3 is 15 residues long. Germline V gene lookup returns CDR1 SEHNR and CDR2 FQNEAQ (reference sequence). V lost 3 bases to trimming and J lost 4 bases, with 14 bases between them. The entry originates in a study of control samples from healthy donors and cancer patients. TCRdb keeps only in-frame clones here, not all; method: immunoSEQ multiplex PCR. The sample contains some 18,000 clones, roughly 84% of which appear only once. The chain has TRBV7-9 and TRBJ2-3; D possibly matches TRBD1 or TRBD2 (5 bases each). This clonotype was obtained from an older woman with lung cancer. The specimen sequenced was PBMCs. CDR3 protein: CASSFLTRGPDTQYF. DNA of the CDR3: TGTGCCAGCAGCTTCCTTACTAGGGGACCAGATACGCAGTATTTT. The variable domain in full, with the rest retrieved from reference TRBV7-9 and TRBJ2-3, is DTGVSQNPRHKITKRGQNVTFRCDPISEHNRLYWYRQTLGQGPEFLTYFQNEAQLEKSRLLSDRFSAERPKGSFSTLEIQRTEQGDSAMYLCASSFLTRGPDTQYFGPGTRLTVL.